The 22 T cell receptor beta chains below come from one sample, sequenced in a study of blood T cell repertoires in COVID-19. Method: immunoSEQ multiplex PCR; TCRdb's copy keeps in-frame clones and lacks some. Of fewer than 250,000 clones detected, approximately 89% appear once; the ten largest clones hold around 1.7%. Sequencing input: peripheral blood. These receptors were collected from an older woman who had recovered from COVID-19.

The sample holds a few counts of this clone. The CDR3 reads CASSYLRETQYF. The CDR3, as DNA: TGTGCCAGCAGCTACTTGAGGGAGACCCAGTACTTC. This chain links TRBV7-3 with TRBJ2-5; no definite D call. The V gene lost 4 bases and the J gene lost 5 bases, with 8 bases spanning the gap. The CDR3 loop spans 12 amino acids. Germline assignment: CDR1 SGHTA and CDR2 FQGTGA.

The J gene is TRBJ1-5, the V gene TRBV6-6; 9 bases agree with TRBD1. The length of the CDR3 is 16 residues. The germline gives CDR1 MNHNY, CDR2 SVGAGI (reference sequence). J was trimmed by 6 bases and V by 2 bases; bases with no gene match: 8. CDR3: CASSYHGTGRGQPQHF. CDR3 bases: TGTGCCAGCAGTTACCACGGGACAGGGAGAGGTCAGCCCCAGCATTTT.

This chain joins TRBV9 and TRBJ1-2, with TRBD1 matching 11 bases. The V gene end was trimmed by 3 bases and the J gene end by 2 bases; junction bases not matched to a gene: 6. Germline V gene lookup returns CDR1 SGDLS and CDR2 YYNGEE. The CDR3 is made up of 16 amino acids. The CDR3 bases are TGTGCCAGCAGCGAGGGGGACAGGGGGTCCAACTATGGCTACACCTTC. This encodes CASSEGDRGSNYGYTF.

This chain connects TRBV5-1 to TRBJ1-3; 10 nucleotides align to TRBD1. The trim removed 1 base at V and 0 bases at J, leaving 7 bases unmatched. Germline loops: CDR1 SGHRS, CDR2 YFSETQ. This CDR3 region has 18 residues. The CDR3, as DNA: TGCGCCAGCAGCTTGACCGGGACAGGGGCTTTCTCTGGAAACACCATATATTTT. Protein product: CASSLTGTGAFSGNTIYF. The variable domain in full, completed from reference TRBV5-1 and TRBJ1-3, reads KAGVTQTPRYLIKTRGQQVTLSCSPISGHRSVSWYQQTPGQGLQFLFEYFSETQRNKGNFPGRFSGRQFSNSRSEMNVSTLELGDSALYLCASSLTGTGAFSGNTIYFGEGSWLTVV.

V gene TRBV27 combines with J gene TRBJ1-2; D remains unclear. CDR3 length: 15 amino acids. The germline CDR1 and CDR2 sequences are MNHEY and SMNVEV (reference sequence). The V and J ends lost 0 bases and 7 bases respectively, with 15 bases between them. This chain's CDR3 is CASSLSPRGDFGYTF. The DNA of the CDR3 is TGTGCCAGCAGTTTATCGCCTCGGGGAGATTTTGGCTACACCTTC.

The J gene is TRBJ2-3, the V gene TRBV10-3, with TRBD1 identical over 9 bases. The trim removed 8 bases at V and 3 bases at J, leaving 9 bases unmatched. The CDR3 spans 15 residues. From germline, CDR1 is ENHRY and CDR2 SYGVKD. The CDR3 reads CAIGEDRGETDTQYF. The CDR3 coding sequence is TGTGCCATCGGGGAGGACAGGGGCGAGACAGATACGCAGTATTTT.

There are a few counts of this clone. This chain uses TRBV11-2 with TRBJ1-1; D is unclear. The CDR3 extends over 17 amino acids. V lost 0 bases, J lost 1 base, and 15 bases lay in between. Germline V gives CDR1 SGHAT, CDR2 FQNNGV. The CDR3 region has the DNA TGTGCCAGCAGCTTAGACGGGAACAGTATACGGAACACTGAAGCTTTCTTT. This sequence encodes CASSLDGNSIRNTEAFF.

In its sample, this clone was seen a few times. This rearrangement joins TRBV5-8 to TRBJ1-5, with a possible D match to TRBD1 (5 bases). Trimming removed 3 bases at V and 6 bases at J, with 22 bases between. This CDR3 contains 17 residues. Germline values: CDR1 SGHTS, CDR2 YDEGEE. The CDR3 nucleotides are TGTGCCAGCAGCTCTCCCGGGACTCCTACGGGAAGTCAGCCCCAGCATTTT. This sequence encodes CASSSPGTPTGSQPQHF.

The chain combines TRBV28 with TRBJ1-1; tentatively, D is TRBD1 (6 bases). V lost 6 bases and J lost 2, with 13 bases in between. The length of the CDR3 is 14 residues. CDR1 and CDR2 (germline): MDHEN, SYDVKM. The CDR3 coding sequence is TGTGCCAGCAGGATACAGGGTCTTAACACTGAAGCTTTCTTT. This gives the protein CASRIQGLNTEAFF.

This chain links TRBV6-5 with TRBJ2-1; D is undetermined. The CDR3 has 15 amino acids. V was pared by 10 bases and J by 1 base, with 17 bases between. Germline V gene data show CDR1 as MNHEY and CDR2 as SVGAGI. The CDR3 is CATTLGIASYNEQFF. DNA of the CDR3: TGTGCCACTACGTTGGGCATCGCATCCTACAATGAGCAGTTCTTC.

This clone was seen only once. The J gene is TRBJ2-7, the V gene TRBV4-3; D not resolved. Germline V lookup: CDR1 LGHNA, CDR2 YSLEER. Trimming took 4 bases from V and 6 from J, leaving 16 bases between them. The CDR3 covers 14 residues. The CDR3 DNA is TGCGCCAGCAGCCCGAGTCGCCTTTACGGCGAGCAGTACTTC. Translation: CASSPSRLYGEQYF.

The J gene is TRBJ2-2, the V gene TRBV7-3; 9 nucleotides agree with TRBD1. V was pared by 3 bases and J by 5 bases, with 4 bases of the junction left unmatched. Germline V gene lookup returns CDR1 SGHTA and CDR2 FQGTGA. There are 15 residues in the CDR3. Here the CDR3 reads CASSFTGGRTGELFF. In nucleotides, the CDR3 is TGTGCCAGCAGCTTCACAGGGGGCCGTACCGGGGAGCTGTTTTTT.

In its sample, this clone was seen a few times. V usage is TRBV28 and J usage is TRBJ2-7; D may be TRBD2 (6 bases). Per the germline V gene, CDR1 is MDHEN and CDR2 is SYDVKM. V was shortened by 2 bases and J by 2 bases, with 13 bases between the two germline ends. The CDR3 contains 15 residues. CDR3 in DNA: TGTGCCAGCAGTTTAGGGGGGATGGAGACCTACGAGCAGTACTTC. Amino acids: CASSLGGMETYEQYF.

The chain combines TRBV20-1 with TRBJ2-7; possibly TRBD1 for D (6 bases). The CDR3 length is 10 residues. Germline V gene data show CDR1 as DFQATT and CDR2 as SNEGSKA (reference sequence). Trimming shortened V by 7 bases and J by 9 bases, and 13 bases separated the two germline ends. CDR3 nucleotide sequence: TGCAGTGGGGAGCAGGGGCGGCAGTACTTC. Residues: CSGEQGRQYF.

The chain is built from TRBV6-4 and TRBJ2-2; D is unresolved. The CDR3 length is 17 residues. Deletions cut 0 bases from V and 5 bases from J, with 16 bases between. Germline CDR1 MRHNA, CDR2 SNTAGT. Written as DNA, the CDR3 is TGTGCCAGCAGTGACTCCCACAGACCTCTGACAACCGGGGAGCTGTTTTTT. Protein sequence: CASSDSHRPLTTGELFF.

V usage is TRBV28 and J usage is TRBJ1-4; D is possibly TRBD1 (6 bases). This CDR3 is 14 amino acids long. The V gene lost 5 bases and the J gene lost 7 bases, with 14 bases spanning the gap. Germline CDR1 is MDHEN and CDR2 is SYDVKM. CDR3 nucleotides: TGTGCCAGCAGTCCCGGGGGGCCGAGTGAAAAACTGTTTTTT. It encodes CASSPGGPSEKLFF.

This sequence joins TRBV19 and TRBJ2-3; D might be TRBD1 (6 bases). The CDR3 is made up of 15 amino acids. Germline V gene sequence: CDR1 LNHDA, CDR2 SQIVND (reference sequence). Trimming shortened V by 4 bases and J by 2 bases, and 13 bases separated the two germline ends. CDR3 protein: CASSSTGTYTDTQYF. CDR3 DNA sequence: TGTGCCAGTAGTAGTACAGGGACCTACACAGATACGCAGTATTTT. Filled out from reference TRBV19 and TRBJ2-3, the complete variable domain reads DGGITQSPKYLFRKEGQNVTLSCEQNLNHDAMYWYRQDPGQGLRLIYYSQIVNDFQKGDIAEGYSVSREKKESFPLTVTSAQKNPTAFYLCASSSTGTYTDTQYFGPGTRLTVL.

V and J are TRBV19 and TRBJ2-1, with 15 nucleotides matching TRBD2. The germline V gene encodes CDR1 LNHDA and CDR2 SQIVND (reference sequence). J lost 3 bases, V lost 1 base, and 4 bases had no gene match. The CDR3 spans 18 residues. The CDR3 DNA reads as TGTGCCAGTAGTATAGTGGGACTAGCGGGGGGACGCTACAATGAGCAGTTCTTC. This gives the protein CASSIVGLAGGRYNEQFF.

The gene calls are TRBV28 and TRBJ1-2, with D perhaps matching TRBD1 (6 bases). CDR1 MDHEN and CDR2 SYDVKM come from the germline V gene. The CDR3 runs to 13 residues. Trimming removed 2 bases from V and 7 bases from J, with 11 bases in between. The CDR3 DNA follows: TGTGCCAGCAGTTTAATTACGGACAGTGGCTACACCTTC. Encoded protein: CASSLITDSGYTF.

The chain links TRBV28 to TRBJ2-1, with D possibly being TRBD1 (6 bases). V was cut by 10 bases and J by 8 bases, with 18 bases left in between. This CDR3 region has 13 residues. Looked up from germline, CDR1 is MDHEN and CDR2 is SYDVKM. The CDR3: CAIGRGGVHEQFF. CDR3 bases: TGTGCCATCGGCAGGGGTGGTGTCCATGAGCAGTTCTTC.

J is TRBJ1-4 and V is TRBV18, with TRBD1 as a possible D gene (6 bases). Trimming shortened V by 3 bases and J by 8 bases, and 19 bases separated the two germline ends. Germline-derived CDR1 and CDR2 are KGHSH and LQKENI. The CDR3 runs to 16 residues. As DNA, the CDR3 is TGTGCCAGCTCACCCAACTCCGGCCCTGGGGGCGAAAAACTGTTTTTT. It translates to CASSPNSGPGGEKLFF.

This clone was detected once. In the same sample, other DNA sequences code for this CDR3. J is TRBJ1-6 and V is TRBV7-6; 8 nucleotides align to TRBD1. Per the germline V gene, CDR1 is SGHVS and CDR2 is FNYEAQ. CDR3 length: 16 residues. With V trimmed by 1 base and J by 4 bases, 3 bases remained unmatched. The CDR3 coding sequence is TGTGCCAGCAGCTTAGGAACAGGGGGATATAATTCACCCCTCCACTTT. Its protein is CASSLGTGGYNSPLHF.